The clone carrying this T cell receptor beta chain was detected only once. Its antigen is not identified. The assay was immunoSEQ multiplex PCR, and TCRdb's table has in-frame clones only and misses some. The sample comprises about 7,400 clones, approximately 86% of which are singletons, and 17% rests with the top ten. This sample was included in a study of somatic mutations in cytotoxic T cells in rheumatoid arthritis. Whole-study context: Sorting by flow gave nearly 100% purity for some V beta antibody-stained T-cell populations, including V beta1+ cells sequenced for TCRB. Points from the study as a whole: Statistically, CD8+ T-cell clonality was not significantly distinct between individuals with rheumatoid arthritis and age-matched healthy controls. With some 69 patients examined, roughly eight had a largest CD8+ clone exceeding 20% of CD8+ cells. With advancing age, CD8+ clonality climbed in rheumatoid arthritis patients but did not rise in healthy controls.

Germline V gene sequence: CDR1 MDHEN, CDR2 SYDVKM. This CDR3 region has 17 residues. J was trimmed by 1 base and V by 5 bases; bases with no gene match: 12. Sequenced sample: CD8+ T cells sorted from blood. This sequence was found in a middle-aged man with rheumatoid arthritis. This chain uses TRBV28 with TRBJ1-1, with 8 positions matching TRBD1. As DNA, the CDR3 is TGTGCCAGCAGTCCATCCCGACAGGGGCCACGGAACACTGAAGCTTTCTTT. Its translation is CASSPSRQGPRNTEAFF.